This T cell receptor beta chain was identified during a study of neurological immune-mediated disorders. TCRdb re-analysed the 5' RACE reads in MiXCR, keeping a single row per CDR3 protein. This sample yields 84,000 or so distinct CDR3 sequences, of which approximately 10% are seen a single time; 1.8% belongs to the top ten. Germline V gene sequence: CDR1 MNHEY, CDR2 SVGAGI. Deletions cut 6 bases from V and 1 base from J, with 21 bases between. This CDR3 spans 18 amino acids. In this sample, this clonotype turned up a few times. What was sequenced was PBMCs. This TCR derives from a man in his forties or fifties in good health. The rearrangement uses TRBV6-5 and TRBJ2-2; maybe TRBD1 (6 bases). The CDR3 coding sequence is TGTGCCAGCAGGTCTCTTTCAGGGGCCGTTGGGAACACCGGGGAGCTGTTTTTT. It codes for CASRSLSGAVGNTGELFF.